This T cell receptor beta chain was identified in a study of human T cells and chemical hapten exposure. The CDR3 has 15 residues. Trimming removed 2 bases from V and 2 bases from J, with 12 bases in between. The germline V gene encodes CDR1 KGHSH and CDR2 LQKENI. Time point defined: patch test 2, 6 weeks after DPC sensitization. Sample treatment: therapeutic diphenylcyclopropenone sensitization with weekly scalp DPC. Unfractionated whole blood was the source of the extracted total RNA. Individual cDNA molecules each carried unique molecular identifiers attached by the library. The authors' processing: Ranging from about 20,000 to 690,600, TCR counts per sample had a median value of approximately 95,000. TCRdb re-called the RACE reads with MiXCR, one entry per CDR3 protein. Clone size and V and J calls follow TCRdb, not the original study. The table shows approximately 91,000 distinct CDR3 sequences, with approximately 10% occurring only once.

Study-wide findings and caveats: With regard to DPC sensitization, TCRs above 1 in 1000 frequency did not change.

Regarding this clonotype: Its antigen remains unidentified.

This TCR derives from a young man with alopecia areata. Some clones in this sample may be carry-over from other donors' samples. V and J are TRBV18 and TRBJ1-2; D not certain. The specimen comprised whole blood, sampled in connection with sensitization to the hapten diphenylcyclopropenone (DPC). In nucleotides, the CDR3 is TGTGCCAGCTCACCAGAGAACACACCCAACTATGGCTACACCTTC. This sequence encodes CASSPENTPNYGYTF.